The entry below gives a single T cell receptor (beta chain) sequence along with its context. Its antigen is not yet known. Base qualities are not provided; no much larger clone lies one nucleotide away. V loses 7 bases of germline sequence and J loses 0 bases, and the interval between the two ends is 10 bases. CDR1 and CDR2, looked up from the germline V gene (reference sequence), are MNHNY and SVGAGI. Including the terminal cysteine and phenylalanine, the CDR3 comprises 14 residues. CDR3 DNA only is kept here, 42 bases in frame from base 1. These data originate in a study of T cell changes during pregnancy in multiple sclerosis (dated by TCRdb to the late 2010s). Some background on the complete study: The study examined how the T cell repertoire changed over the course of pregnancy in women with multiple sclerosis.

The library was obtained by the immunoSEQ multiplex PCR assay. TCRdb took this table from immuneACCESS and kept in-frame rearrangements with V and J called. Such tables lack part of the clones; where checked against another copy, unresolved V genes explain under half of the gap, and the rest is unexplained. This sample lists 65,000 to 80,000 clones; around 94% were detected once. The ten most abundant clones make up roughly 0.21% of the sample. This chain joins TRBV6-6 to TRBJ1-3; the D gene is possibly TRBD1, with 5 bases matching. Sequencing was performed on CD4+ T cells from peripheral blood mononuclear cells, taken before pregnancy. This clonotype was sampled from a female donor with multiple sclerosis, enrolled in a pregnancy study. The CDR3 region reads CASTTGGSGNTIYF. The DNA sequence reads TGTGCCAGCACCACGGGGGGCTCTGGAAACACCATATATTTT.